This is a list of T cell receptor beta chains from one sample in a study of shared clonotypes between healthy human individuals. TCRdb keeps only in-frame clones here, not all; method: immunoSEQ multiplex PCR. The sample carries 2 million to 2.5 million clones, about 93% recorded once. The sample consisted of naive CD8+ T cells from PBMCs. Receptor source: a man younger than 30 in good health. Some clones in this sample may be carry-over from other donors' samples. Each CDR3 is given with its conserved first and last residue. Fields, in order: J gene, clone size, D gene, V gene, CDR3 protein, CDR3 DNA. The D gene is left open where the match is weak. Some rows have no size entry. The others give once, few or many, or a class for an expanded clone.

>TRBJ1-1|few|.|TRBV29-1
CSVGNTEAFF
TGCAGCGTGGGTAACACTGAAGCTTTCTTT
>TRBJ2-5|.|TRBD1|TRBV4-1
CASSQERTRRGETQYF
TGCGCCAGCAGCCAAGAAAGGACACGCAGGGGGGAGACCCAGTACTTC
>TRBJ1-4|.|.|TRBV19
CASSIRVPNEKLFF
TGTGCCAGTAGTATCAGGGTGCCTAATGAAAAACTGTTTTTT
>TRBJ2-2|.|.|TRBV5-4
CASSFGRVANTGELFF
TGTGCCAGCAGCTTCGGCCGGGTGGCGAACACCGGGGAGCTGTTTTTT
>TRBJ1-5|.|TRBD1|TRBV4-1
CASSPGQGMGQPQHF
TGCGCCAGCAGCCCCGGACAGGGAATGGGTCAGCCCCAGCATTTT
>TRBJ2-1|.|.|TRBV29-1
CSVSSSSSYNEQFF
TGCAGCGTTAGTTCCTCTTCTTCCTACAATGAGCAGTTCTTC
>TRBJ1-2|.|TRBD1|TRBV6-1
CASRDRGDYGYTF
TGTGCCAGCAGGGACAGGGGGGACTATGGCTACACCTTC
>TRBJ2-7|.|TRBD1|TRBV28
CASSLPPGQGAYEQYF
TGTGCCAGCAGTTTGCCTCCGGGACAGGGGGCCTACGAGCAGTACTTC
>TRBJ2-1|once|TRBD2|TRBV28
CASSPRLAGEVYNEQFF
TGTGCCAGCAGTCCGAGACTAGCGGGAGAAGTCTACAATGAGCAGTTCTTC
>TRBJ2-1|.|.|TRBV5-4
CASRGGRINEQFF
TGTGCCAGCAGGGGAGGACGGATCAATGAGCAGTTCTTC